The text below deals with one T cell receptor (beta chain). This entry comes from a study of CD8 T cells in Susac syndrome. The patients with Susac syndrome were individuals who fulfilled the recently defined diagnostic criteria for disease that was either definite or probable. TEMRA cells were FACS-enriched, unlike CD8+ and CD4+ T cells, which were negatively isolated. RNA, at about 0.45 to 1 ug, was reverse transcribed with random hexamers. MiXCR, applied by TCRdb to the immunoSEQ multiplex PCR reads, yields one record per CDR3 protein. The sample lists some 200,000 distinct CDR3 sequences, around 93% occurring once. CDR3 length equals 15 residues. J lost 4 bases, V lost 5 bases, and 7 bases had no gene match. Germline-derived CDR1 and CDR2 are MNHEY and SVGAGI.

The sample comprised CD8+ T cells from PBMCs. This sequence originates from a human donor with Susac syndrome. The chain recombines TRBV6-5 with TRBJ2-2; 7 bases map to TRBD1. CDR3: CASSPRTGFTGELFF. CDR3 bases: TGTGCCAGCAGTCCCCGGACAGGATTCACCGGGGAGCTGTTTTTT.